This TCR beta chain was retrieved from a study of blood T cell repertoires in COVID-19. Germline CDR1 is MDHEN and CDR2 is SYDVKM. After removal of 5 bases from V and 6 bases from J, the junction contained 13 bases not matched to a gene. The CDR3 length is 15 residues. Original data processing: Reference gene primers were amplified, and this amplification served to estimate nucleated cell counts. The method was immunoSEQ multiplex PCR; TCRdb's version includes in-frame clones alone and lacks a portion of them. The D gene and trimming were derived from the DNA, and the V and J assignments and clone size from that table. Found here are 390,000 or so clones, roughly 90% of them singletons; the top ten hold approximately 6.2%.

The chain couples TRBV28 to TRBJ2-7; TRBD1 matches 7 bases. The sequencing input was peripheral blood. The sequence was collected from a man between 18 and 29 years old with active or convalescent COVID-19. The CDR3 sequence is CASSRQGVRGGEQYF. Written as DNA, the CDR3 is TGTGCCAGCAGTCGACAGGGAGTACGAGGAGGCGAGCAGTACTTC.